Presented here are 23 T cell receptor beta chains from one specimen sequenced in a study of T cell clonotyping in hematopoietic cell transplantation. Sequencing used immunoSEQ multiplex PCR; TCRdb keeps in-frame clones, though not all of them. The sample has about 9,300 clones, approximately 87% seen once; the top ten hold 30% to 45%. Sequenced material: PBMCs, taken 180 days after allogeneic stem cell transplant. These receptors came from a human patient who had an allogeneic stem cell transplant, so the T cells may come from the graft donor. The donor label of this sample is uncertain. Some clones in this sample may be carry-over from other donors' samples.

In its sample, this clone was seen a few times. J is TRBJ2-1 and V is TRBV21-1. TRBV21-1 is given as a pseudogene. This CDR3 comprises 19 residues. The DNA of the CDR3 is TGTGCCAGCAGCAAATTTGAGAGAATGGACGGCAGCTCCTACAATGAGCAGTTCTTC. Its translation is CASSKFERMDGSSYNEQFF.

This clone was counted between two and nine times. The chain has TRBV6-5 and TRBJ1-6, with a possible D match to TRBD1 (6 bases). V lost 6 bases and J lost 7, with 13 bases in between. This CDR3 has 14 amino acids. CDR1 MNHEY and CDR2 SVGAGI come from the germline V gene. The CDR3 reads CASRKDRSNSPLHF. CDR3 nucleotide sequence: TGTGCCAGCAGGAAGGACAGATCAAATTCACCCCTCCACTTT.

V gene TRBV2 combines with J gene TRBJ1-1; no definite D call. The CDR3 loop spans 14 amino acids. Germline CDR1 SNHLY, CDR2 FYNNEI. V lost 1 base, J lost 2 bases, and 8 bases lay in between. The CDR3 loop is CASSEEGFNTEAFF. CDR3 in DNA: TGTGCCAGCAGTGAAGAGGGTTTCAACACTGAAGCTTTCTTT.

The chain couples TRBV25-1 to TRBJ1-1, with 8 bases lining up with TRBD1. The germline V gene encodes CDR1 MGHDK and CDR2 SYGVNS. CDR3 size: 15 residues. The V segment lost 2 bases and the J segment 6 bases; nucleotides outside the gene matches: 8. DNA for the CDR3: TGTGCCAGCAGTGAAGTAACAGGGGGGCTGGCTGAAGCTTTCTTT. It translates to CASSEVTGGLAEAFF.

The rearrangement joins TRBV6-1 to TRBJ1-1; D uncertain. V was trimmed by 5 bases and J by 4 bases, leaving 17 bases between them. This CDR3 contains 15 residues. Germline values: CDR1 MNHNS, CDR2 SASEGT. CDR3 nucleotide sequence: TGTGCCAGCAGTTCAAATCCAGGATTTGGCACTGAAGCTTTCTTT. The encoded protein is CASSSNPGFGTEAFF.

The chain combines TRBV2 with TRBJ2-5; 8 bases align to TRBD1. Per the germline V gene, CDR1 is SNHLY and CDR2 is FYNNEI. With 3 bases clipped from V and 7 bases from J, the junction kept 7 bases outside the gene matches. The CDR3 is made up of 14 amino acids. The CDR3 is CASSDDAGGGTQYF. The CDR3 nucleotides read TGTGCCAGCAGTGATGACGCAGGGGGCGGGACCCAGTACTTC.

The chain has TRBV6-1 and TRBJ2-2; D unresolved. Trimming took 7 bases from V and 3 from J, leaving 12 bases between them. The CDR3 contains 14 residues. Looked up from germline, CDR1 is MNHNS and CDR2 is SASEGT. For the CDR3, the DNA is TGTGCCAGCACTATCGGAGCATACACCGGGGAGCTGTTTTTT. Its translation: CASTIGAYTGELFF.

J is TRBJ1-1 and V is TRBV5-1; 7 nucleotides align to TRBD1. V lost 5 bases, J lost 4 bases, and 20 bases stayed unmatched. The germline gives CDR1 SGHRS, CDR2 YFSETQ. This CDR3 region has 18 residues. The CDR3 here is CASSYYPGQQRLFTEAFF. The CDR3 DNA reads TGCGCCAGCAGTTATTACCCGGGACAGCAACGCCTCTTCACTGAAGCTTTCTTT.

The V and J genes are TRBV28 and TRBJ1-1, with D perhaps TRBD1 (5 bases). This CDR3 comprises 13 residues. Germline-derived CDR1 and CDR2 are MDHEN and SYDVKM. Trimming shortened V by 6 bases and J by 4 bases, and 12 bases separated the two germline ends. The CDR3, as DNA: TGTGCCAGCAGCCTGGGCAGGGCCACTGAAGCTTTCTTT. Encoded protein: CASSLGRATEAFF.

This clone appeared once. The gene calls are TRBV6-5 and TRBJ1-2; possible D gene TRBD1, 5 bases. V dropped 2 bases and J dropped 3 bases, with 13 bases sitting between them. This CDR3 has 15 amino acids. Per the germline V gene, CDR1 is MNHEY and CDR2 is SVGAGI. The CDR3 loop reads CASSYVAQGYYGYTF. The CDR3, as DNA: TGTGCCAGCAGTTACGTAGCTCAGGGATACTATGGCTACACCTTC.

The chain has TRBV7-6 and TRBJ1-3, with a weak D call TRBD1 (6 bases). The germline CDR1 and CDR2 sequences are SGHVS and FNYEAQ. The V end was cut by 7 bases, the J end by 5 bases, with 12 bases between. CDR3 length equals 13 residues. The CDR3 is CASTGGFRNTIYF. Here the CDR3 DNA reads TGTGCCAGCACCGGGGGCTTTCGAAACACCATATATTTT. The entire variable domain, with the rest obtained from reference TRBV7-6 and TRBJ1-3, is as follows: GAGVSQSPRYKVTKRGQDVALRCDPISGHVSLYWYRQALGQGPEFLTYFNYEAQQDKSGLPNDRFSAERPEGSISTLTIQRTEQRDSAMYRCASTGGFRNTIYFGEGSWLTVV.

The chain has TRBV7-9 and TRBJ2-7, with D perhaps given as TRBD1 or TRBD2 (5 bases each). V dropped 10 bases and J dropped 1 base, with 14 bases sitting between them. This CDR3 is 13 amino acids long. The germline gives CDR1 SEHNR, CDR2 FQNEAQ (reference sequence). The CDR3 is CATTRGDSYEQYF. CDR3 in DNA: TGTGCCACTACGCGAGGGGATTCCTACGAGCAGTACTTC.

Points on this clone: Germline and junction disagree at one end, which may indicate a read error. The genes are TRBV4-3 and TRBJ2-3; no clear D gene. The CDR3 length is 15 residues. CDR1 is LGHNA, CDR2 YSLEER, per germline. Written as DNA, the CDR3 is TGCGCCAGCAGCGAAGATGCAGAGGACACAGATACGCAGTATTTT. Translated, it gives CASSEDAEDTDTQYF.

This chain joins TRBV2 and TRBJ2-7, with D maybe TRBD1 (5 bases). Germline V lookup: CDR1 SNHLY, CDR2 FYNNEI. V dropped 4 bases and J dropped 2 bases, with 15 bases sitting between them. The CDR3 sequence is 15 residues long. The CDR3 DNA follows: TGTGCCAGCAGTGCCCTCACAGGTAGTCCCTACGAGCAGTACTTC. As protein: CASSALTGSPYEQYF.

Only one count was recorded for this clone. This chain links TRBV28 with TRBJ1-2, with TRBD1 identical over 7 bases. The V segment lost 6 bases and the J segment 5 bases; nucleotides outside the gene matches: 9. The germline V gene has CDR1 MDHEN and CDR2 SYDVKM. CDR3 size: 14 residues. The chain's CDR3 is CASSPGTAYYGYTF. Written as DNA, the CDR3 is TGTGCCAGCAGCCCAGGGACAGCTTATTATGGCTACACCTTC.

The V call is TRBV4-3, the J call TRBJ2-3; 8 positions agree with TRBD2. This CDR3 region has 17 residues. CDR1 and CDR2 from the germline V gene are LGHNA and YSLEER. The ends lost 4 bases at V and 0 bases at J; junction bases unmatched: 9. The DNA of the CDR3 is TGCGCCAGCAGCCCCAGCGGCGGCGGGGGGAGCACAGATACGCAGTATTTT. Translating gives CASSPSGGGGSTDTQYF.

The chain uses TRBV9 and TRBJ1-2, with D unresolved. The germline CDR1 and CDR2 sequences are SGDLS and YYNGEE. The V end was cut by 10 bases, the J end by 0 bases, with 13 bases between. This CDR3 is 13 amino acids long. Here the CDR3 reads CAGATLANYGYTF. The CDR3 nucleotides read TGTGCCGGAGCAACGCTAGCTAACTATGGCTACACCTTC.

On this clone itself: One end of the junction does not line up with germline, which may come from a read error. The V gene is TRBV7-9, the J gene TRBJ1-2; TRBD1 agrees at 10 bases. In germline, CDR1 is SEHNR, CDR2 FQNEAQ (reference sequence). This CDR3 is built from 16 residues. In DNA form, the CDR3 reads TGCGCCAGCAGCGAAACCGGGACAGGGGCTGATTATGGCTACACCTTC. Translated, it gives CASSETGTGADYGYTF.

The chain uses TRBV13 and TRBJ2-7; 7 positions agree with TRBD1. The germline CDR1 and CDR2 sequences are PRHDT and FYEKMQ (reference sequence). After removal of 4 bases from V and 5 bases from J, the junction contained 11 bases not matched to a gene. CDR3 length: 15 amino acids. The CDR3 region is CASSSLDRSHNEQYF. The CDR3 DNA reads TGTGCCAGCAGCTCGCTGGACAGGAGCCATAACGAGCAGTACTTC. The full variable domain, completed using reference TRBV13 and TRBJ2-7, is AAGVIQSPRHLIKEKRETATLKCYPIPRHDTVYWYQQGPGQDPQFLISFYEKMQSDKGSIPDRFSAQQFSDYHSELNMSSLELGDSALYFCASSSLDRSHNEQYFGPGTRLTVT.

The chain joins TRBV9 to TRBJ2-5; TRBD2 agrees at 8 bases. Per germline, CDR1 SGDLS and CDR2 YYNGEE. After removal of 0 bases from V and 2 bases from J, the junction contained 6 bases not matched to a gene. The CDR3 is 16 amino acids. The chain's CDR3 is CASSVGGSGEQETQYF. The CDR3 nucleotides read TGTGCCAGCAGCGTAGGGGGTAGCGGGGAGCAAGAGACCCAGTACTTC.

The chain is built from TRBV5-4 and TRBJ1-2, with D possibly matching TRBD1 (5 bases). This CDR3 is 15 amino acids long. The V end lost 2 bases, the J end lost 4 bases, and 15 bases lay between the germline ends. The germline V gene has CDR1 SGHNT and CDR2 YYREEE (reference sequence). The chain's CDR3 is CASSFRDRPPYGYTF. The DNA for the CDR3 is TGTGCCAGCAGCTTTAGGGACCGACCCCCCTATGGCTACACCTTC.

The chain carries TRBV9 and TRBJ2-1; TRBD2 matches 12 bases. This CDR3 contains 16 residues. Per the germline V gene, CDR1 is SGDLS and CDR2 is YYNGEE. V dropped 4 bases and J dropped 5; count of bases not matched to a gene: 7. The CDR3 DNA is TGTGCCAGCAGCTCGGATCTAGCGGGGGGGCACAATGAGCAGTTCTTC. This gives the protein CASSSDLAGGHNEQFF.

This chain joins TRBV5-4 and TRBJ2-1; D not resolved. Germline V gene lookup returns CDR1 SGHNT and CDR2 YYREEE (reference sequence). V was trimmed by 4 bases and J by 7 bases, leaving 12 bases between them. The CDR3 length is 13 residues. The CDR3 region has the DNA TGTGCCAGCAGCCAAATGTACGATAATGAGCAGTTCTTC. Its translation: CASSQMYDNEQFF.